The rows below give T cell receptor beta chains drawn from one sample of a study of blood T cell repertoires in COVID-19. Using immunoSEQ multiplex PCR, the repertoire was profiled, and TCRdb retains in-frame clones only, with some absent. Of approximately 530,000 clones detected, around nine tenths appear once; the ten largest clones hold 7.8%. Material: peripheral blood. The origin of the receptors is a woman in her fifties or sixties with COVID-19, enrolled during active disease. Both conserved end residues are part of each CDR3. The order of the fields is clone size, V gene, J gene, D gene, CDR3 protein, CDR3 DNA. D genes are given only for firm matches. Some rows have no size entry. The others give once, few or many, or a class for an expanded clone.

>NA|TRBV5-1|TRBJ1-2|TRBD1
CASSATGANYGYTF
TGCGCCAGCAGCGCGACAGGGGCTAACTATGGCTACACCTTC
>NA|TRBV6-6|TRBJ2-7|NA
CASSRPGASGNSYEQYF
TGTGCCAGCAGTCGCCCGGGGGCTAGCGGTAACTCCTACGAGCAGTACTTC
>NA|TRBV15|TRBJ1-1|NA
CATSRDYRVDNTEAFF
TGTGCCACCAGCAGAGACTACAGGGTCGATAACACTGAAGCTTTCTTT
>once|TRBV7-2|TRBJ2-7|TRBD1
CASSRTGGMYEQYF
TGTGCCAGCAGCCGGACAGGGGGCATGTACGAGCAGTACTTC
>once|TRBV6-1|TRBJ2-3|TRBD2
CASSEVGGGWVTQYF
TGTGCCAGCAGTGAAGTAGGCGGGGGGTGGGTTACGCAGTATTTT
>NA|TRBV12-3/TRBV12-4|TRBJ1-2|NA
CASSLRSANGYTF
TGTGCCAGCAGCCTCAGGTCCGCAAATGGCTACACCTTC
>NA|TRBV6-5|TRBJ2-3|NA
CASKGGATDTQYF
TGTGCCAGCAAGGGCGGGGCCACAGATACGCAGTATTTT
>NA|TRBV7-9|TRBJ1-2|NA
CASSLGQLNYGYTF
TGTGCCAGCAGCTTGGGGCAGCTTAACTATGGCTACACCTTC
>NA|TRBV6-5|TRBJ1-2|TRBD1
CASSLRLDRVGGYTF
TGTGCCAGCAGTTTACGATTGGACAGGGTCGGGGGCTACACCTTC
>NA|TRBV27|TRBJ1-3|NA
CASSLSPGLSGNTIYF
TGTGCCAGCAGTTTATCGCCAGGCCTCTCTGGAAACACCATATATTTT
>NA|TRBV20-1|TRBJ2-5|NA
CSAPGGVTQYF
TGCAGTGCTCCTGGAGGGGTTACCCAGTACTTC
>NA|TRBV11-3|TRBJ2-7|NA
CASRTTVWGDF
TGTGCCAGCAGGACTACCGTCTGGGGGGACTTC
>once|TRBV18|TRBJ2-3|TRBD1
CASSPGTGTTDTQYF
TGTGCCAGCTCACCAGGGACAGGGACGACAGATACGCAGTATTTT
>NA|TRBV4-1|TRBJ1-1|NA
CASSPVRDNTEAFF
TGCGCCAGCAGCCCCGTCAGGGATAACACTGAAGCTTTCTTT
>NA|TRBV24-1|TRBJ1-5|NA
CATSDWVDRTDQPQHF
TGTGCCACCAGTGATTGGGTTGACAGAACTGACCAGCCCCAGCATTTT
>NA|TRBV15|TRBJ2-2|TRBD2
CATSASGPSGGLPGELFF
TGTGCCACCAGCGCCTCTGGCCCTAGCGGGGGACTCCCAGGGGAGCTGTTTTTT
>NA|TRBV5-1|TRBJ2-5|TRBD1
CASSLAPTGQETQYF
TGCGCCAGCAGCTTGGCCCCGACAGGGCAAGAGACCCAGTACTTC
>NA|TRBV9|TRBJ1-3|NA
CASSPDRAGNTIYF
TGTGCCAGCAGCCCCGACAGAGCTGGAAACACCATATATTTT
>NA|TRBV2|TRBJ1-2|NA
CASGPARGYGYTF
TGTGCCAGCGGCCCCGCCCGAGGCTATGGCTACACCTTC
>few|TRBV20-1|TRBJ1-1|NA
CSARGQTEAFF
TGCAGTGCTAGGGGGCAGACTGAAGCTTTCTTT
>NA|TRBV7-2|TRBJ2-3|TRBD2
CASRASGGDGDTQYF
TGTGCCAGCAGGGCTAGCGGGGGGGATGGAGATACGCAGTATTTT
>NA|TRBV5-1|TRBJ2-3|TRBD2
CASSASGVDTQYF
TGCGCCAGCAGCGCCAGCGGGGTTGATACGCAGTATTTT
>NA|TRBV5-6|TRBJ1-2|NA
CASSLAGGAGYTF
TGTGCCAGCAGCTTGGCGGGGGGCGCGGGCTACACCTTC
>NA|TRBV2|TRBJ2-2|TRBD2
CASSRQAGGPSGELFF
TGTGCCAGCAGCCGACAGGCGGGGGGGCCGTCCGGGGAGCTGTTTTTT
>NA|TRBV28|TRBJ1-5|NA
CASITGNQPQHF
TGTGCCAGTATCACAGGGAATCAGCCCCAGCATTTT
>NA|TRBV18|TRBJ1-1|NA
CASSANKNTEAFF
TGTGCCAGCTCAGCAAACAAGAACACTGAAGCTTTCTTT
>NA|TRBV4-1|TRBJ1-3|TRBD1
CASSQVLVTGGNTIYF
TGCGCCAGCAGCCAAGTACTCGTGACAGGGGGAAACACCATATATTTT
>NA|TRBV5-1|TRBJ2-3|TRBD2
CASSLEARGGVDTQYF
TGCGCCAGCAGCTTGGAGGCGCGGGGGGGAGTAGATACGCAGTATTTT
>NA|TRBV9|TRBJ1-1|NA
CASSAGGGTEAFF
TGTGCCAGCAGCGCCGGGGGAGGGACTGAAGCTTTCTTT
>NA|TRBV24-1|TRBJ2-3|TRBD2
CATSDLALAGDTQYF
TGTGCCACCAGTGATTTGGCACTAGCGGGAGATACGCAGTATTTT
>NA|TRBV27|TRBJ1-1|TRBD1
CASSSPTGRTSGAFF
TGTGCCAGCAGTTCCCCGACAGGGAGGACGAGTGGAGCTTTCTTT
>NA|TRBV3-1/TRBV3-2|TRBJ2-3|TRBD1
CASSRTGGARADTQYF
TGTGCCAGCAGTCGGACAGGGGGCGCAAGGGCAGATACGCAGTATTTT
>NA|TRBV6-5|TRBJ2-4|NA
CASSLFLENIQYF
TGTGCCAGCAGTCTCTTCCTAGAAAACATTCAGTACTTC
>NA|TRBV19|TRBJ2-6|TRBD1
CASSIQGTSSGANVLTF
TGTGCCAGTTCTATACAGGGGACAAGCTCTGGGGCCAACGTCCTGACTTTC
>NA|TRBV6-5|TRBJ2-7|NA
CASWTSGDEQYF
TGTGCCAGCTGGACGTCAGGGGACGAGCAGTACTTC
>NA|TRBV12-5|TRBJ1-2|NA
CASGLNRDYGYTF
TGTGCTAGTGGTTTGAACAGGGACTATGGCTACACCTTC
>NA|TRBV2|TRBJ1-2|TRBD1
CASSMGTGEHGYTF
TGTGCCAGCAGTATGGGGACAGGGGAACATGGCTACACCTTC
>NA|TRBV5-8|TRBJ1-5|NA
CASNAQPQHF
TGTGCCAGCAATGCGCAGCCCCAGCATTTT
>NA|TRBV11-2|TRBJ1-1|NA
CASRLGLGAEAFF
TGTGCCAGCAGGCTGGGTCTAGGCGCTGAAGCTTTCTTT
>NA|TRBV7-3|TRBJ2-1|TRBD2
CASSLIAGGYNEQFF
TGTGCCAGCAGCTTAATAGCGGGGGGCTACAATGAGCAGTTCTTC
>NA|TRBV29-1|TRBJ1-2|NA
CSVSAAGLWGYTF
TGCAGCGTCTCGGCGGCAGGACTATGGGGCTACACCTTC
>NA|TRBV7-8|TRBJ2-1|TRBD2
CASSQKGRTSGGPYNEQFF
TGTGCCAGCAGCCAAAAGGGGAGGACTAGCGGGGGACCCTACAATGAGCAGTTCTTC
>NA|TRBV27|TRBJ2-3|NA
CASSPQSSDTQYF
TGTGCCAGCAGCCCGCAGTCGTCAGATACGCAGTATTTT
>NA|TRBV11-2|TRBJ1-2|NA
CASSLSPSGDGYTF
TGTGCCAGCAGCTTATCACCATCAGGGGATGGCTACACCTTC
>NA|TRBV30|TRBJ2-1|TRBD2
CAWTERGGQYNEQFF
TGTGCCTGGACGGAGCGGGGGGGACAGTACAATGAGCAGTTCTTC
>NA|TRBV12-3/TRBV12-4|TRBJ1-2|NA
CASSLDTFGGYTF
TGTGCCAGCAGTTTGGACACCTTTGGAGGCTACACCTTC
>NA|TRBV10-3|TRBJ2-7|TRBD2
CAISLQSGGIPYEQYF
TGTGCCATTTCTCTCCAGAGCGGGGGGATCCCCTACGAGCAGTACTTC
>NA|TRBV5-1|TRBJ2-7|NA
CASSLVGSSYEQYF
TGCGCCAGCAGCTTGGTCGGGAGTAGCTACGAGCAGTACTTC
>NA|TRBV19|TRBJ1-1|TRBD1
CASSQDRATEAFF
TGTGCCAGTAGTCAGGACAGGGCGACTGAAGCTTTCTTT
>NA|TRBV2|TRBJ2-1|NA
CASGNNEQFF
TGTGCCAGCGGCAACAATGAGCAGTTCTTC
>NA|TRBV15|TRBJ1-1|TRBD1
CATSGDRGNTEAFF
TGTGCCACCAGCGGGGACAGGGGTAACACTGAAGCTTTCTTT
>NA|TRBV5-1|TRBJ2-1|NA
CASSPEGTGINNEQFF
TGCGCCAGCAGCCCGGAGGGGACTGGGATTAACAATGAGCAGTTCTTC
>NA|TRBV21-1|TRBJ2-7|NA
CASSNRRARPGLAGFTYEQYF
TGTGCCAGCAGCAACCGCAGGGCCAGGCCGGGACTAGCGGGCTTCACCTACGAGCAGTACTTC
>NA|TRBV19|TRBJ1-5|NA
CASSIPTQPQHF
TGTGCCAGTAGTATACCTACTCAGCCCCAGCATTTT
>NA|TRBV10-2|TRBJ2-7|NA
CASSVPGRSEQYF
TGCGCCAGCAGTGTCCCAGGGAGGAGCGAGCAGTACTTC
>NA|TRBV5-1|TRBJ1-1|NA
CASSLGGETEAFF
TGCGCCAGCAGCTTGGGCGGGGAAACTGAAGCTTTCTTT
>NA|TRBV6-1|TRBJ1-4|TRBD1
CASSEGDRGEKLFF
TGTGCCAGCAGTGAAGGGGACAGGGGTGAAAAACTGTTTTTT